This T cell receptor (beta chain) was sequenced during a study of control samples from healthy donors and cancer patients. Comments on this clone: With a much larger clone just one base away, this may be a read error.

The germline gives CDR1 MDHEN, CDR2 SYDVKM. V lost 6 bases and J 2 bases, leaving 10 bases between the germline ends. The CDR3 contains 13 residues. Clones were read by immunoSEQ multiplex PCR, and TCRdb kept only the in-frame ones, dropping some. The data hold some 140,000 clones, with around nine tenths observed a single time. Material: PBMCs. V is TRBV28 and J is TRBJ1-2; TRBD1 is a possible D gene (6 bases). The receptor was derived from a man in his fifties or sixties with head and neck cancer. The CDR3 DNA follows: TGTGCCAGCAGCCCTACAGGGAACTATGGCTACACCTTC. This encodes CASSPTGNYGYTF.